This T cell receptor (beta chain) was captured in a study of Graves' ophthalmopathy and Graves' hyperthyroidism. Turning to this clonotype: Its target is not known.

Regarding the study as a whole: Using a 13-signature model, the authors split ophthalmopathy from stable hyperthyroidism, with roughly 88% sensitivity and 81.08% specificity.

RNA transcripts were the source from which TCR beta CDR3 regions were amplified. RT-PCR in the first round used HTBI primers; a second-round multiplex PCR followed. TCRdb re-called the multiplex PCR reads with MiXCR, one entry per CDR3 protein. The sample lists more than 550,000 distinct CDR3 sequences; about 38% were seen once. This CDR3 contains 14 residues. Germline V gene data show CDR1 as SEHNR and CDR2 as FQNEAQ (reference sequence). The source is an adult man with Graves' ophthalmopathy. Sequencing input: peripheral blood. The rearrangement links TRBV7-9 to TRBJ2-7, with D perhaps TRBD2 (6 bases). Gene TRBJ2-1 matches the end of the DNA better, so the J call may be wrong. CDR3 DNA sequence: TGTGCCAGCAGCTTGGCTAGCGTGAACAATGAGCAGTTCTTC. Translated: CASSLASVNNEQFF.